Listed below are T cell receptor beta chains from one sample, sequenced in a study of control samples from healthy donors and cancer patients. Clones were read by immunoSEQ multiplex PCR, and TCRdb kept only the in-frame ones, dropping some. The top ten hold about 7.6% of the sample, which has approximately 150,000 clones, 85% to 90% seen once. The sequencing sample was made of PBMCs. The receptors here all came from a man in his fifties or sixties with head and neck cancer. CDR3s include the opening cysteine and the closing phenylalanine or tryptophan. A D gene is named only where the DNA matches it firmly. Size is omitted from some rows. Given values are once, few, many or a class for expanded clones.

J gene: TRBJ1-5; D gene: NA; V gene: TRBV2; clone size: few; CDR3 protein: CASKKGDGRILTQHF; CDR3 DNA: TGTGCCAGCAAGAAGGGGGACGGACGAATCTTGACCCAGCATTTT
J gene: TRBJ2-2; D gene: NA; V gene: TRBV19; clone size: NA; CDR3 protein: CASSIAGTFTGELFF; CDR3 DNA: TGTGCCAGTAGTATCGCCGGGACCTTCACCGGGGAGCTGTTTTTT
J gene: TRBJ1-1; D gene: NA; V gene: TRBV9; clone size: NA; CDR3 protein: CASSVDMNTEAFF; CDR3 DNA: TGTGCCAGCAGCGTAGATATGAACACTGAAGCTTTCTTT
J gene: TRBJ1-2; D gene: TRBD1; V gene: TRBV6-5; clone size: NA; CDR3 protein: CASSFQGGAPVGYTF; CDR3 DNA: TGTGCCAGCAGTTTTCAAGGGGGCGCCCCGGTGGGCTACACCTTC
J gene: TRBJ2-1; D gene: TRBD1; V gene: TRBV10-3; clone size: NA; CDR3 protein: CAIGTGGSNEQFF; CDR3 DNA: TGTGCCATCGGGACAGGGGGGAGCAATGAGCAGTTCTTC
J gene: TRBJ2-7; D gene: NA; V gene: TRBV29-1; clone size: NA; CDR3 protein: CSVETASDEQYF; CDR3 DNA: TGCAGCGTTGAGACCGCATCGGACGAGCAGTACTTC
J gene: TRBJ1-1; D gene: NA; V gene: TRBV3-1/TRBV3-2; clone size: NA; CDR3 protein: CASSAQGGTEAFF; CDR3 DNA: TGTGCCAGCAGCGCACAGGGAGGCACTGAAGCTTTCTTT
J gene: TRBJ2-7; D gene: NA; V gene: TRBV28; clone size: few; CDR3 protein: CASSLKGAENRPNYEQYF; CDR3 DNA: TGTGCCAGCAGTTTAAAAGGGGCCGAAAACAGGCCCAACTACGAGCAGTACTTC
J gene: TRBJ2-3; D gene: TRBD2; V gene: TRBV7-6; clone size: NA; CDR3 protein: CASSAYSGRGADTQYF; CDR3 DNA: TGTGCCAGCAGCGCCTATAGCGGGAGAGGCGCAGATACGCAGTATTTT
J gene: TRBJ2-2; D gene: TRBD1; V gene: TRBV27; clone size: NA; CDR3 protein: CASSTDRGLDGELFF; CDR3 DNA: TGTGCCAGCAGTACGGACAGGGGGCTAGACGGGGAGCTGTTTTTT
J gene: TRBJ2-7; D gene: NA; V gene: TRBV11-2; clone size: NA; CDR3 protein: CASSFQGRYEQYF; CDR3 DNA: TGTGCCAGCAGCTTCCAGGGGCGTTACGAGCAGTACTTC
J gene: TRBJ1-6; D gene: TRBD1; V gene: TRBV18; clone size: NA; CDR3 protein: CASSPPLGGTTSPLHF; CDR3 DNA: TGTGCCAGCTCACCACCTTTAGGGGGCACGACTTCACCCCTCCACTTT
J gene: TRBJ2-7; D gene: NA; V gene: TRBV29-1; clone size: NA; CDR3 protein: CSVEVGPYEQYF; CDR3 DNA: TGCAGCGTTGAAGTGGGCCCCTACGAGCAGTACTTC
J gene: TRBJ2-3; D gene: NA; V gene: TRBV6-5; clone size: NA; CDR3 protein: CASSSLHGAADTQYF; CDR3 DNA: TGTGCCAGCAGTAGCCTTCACGGGGCTGCAGATACGCAGTATTTT
J gene: TRBJ1-6; D gene: NA; V gene: TRBV3-1/TRBV3-2; clone size: few; CDR3 protein: CASSQDSASYNSPLHF; CDR3 DNA: TGTGCCAGCAGCCAAGATTCGGCCTCCTATAATTCACCCCTCCACTTT
J gene: TRBJ1-4; D gene: NA; V gene: TRBV5-5; clone size: NA; CDR3 protein: CASSLQGREKLFF; CDR3 DNA: TGTGCCAGCAGCTTGCAGGGTCGTGAAAAACTGTTTTTT
J gene: TRBJ2-1; D gene: NA; V gene: TRBV5-4; clone size: NA; CDR3 protein: CASSSAGRFAEQFF; CDR3 DNA: TGTGCCAGCAGCTCCGCTGGGAGGTTCGCTGAGCAGTTCTTC
J gene: TRBJ2-1; D gene: TRBD2; V gene: TRBV5-8; clone size: NA; CDR3 protein: CASSLSGSSFEVYYNEQFF; CDR3 DNA: TGTGCCAGCAGCCTTAGCGGGAGTTCTTTTGAGGTTTACTACAATGAGCAGTTCTTC
J gene: TRBJ1-5; D gene: NA; V gene: TRBV6-1; clone size: NA; CDR3 protein: CASSEEGGTARHF; CDR3 DNA: TGTGCCAGCAGTGAAGAGGGAGGTACGGCGCGGCATTTT
J gene: TRBJ2-2; D gene: NA; V gene: TRBV9; clone size: NA; CDR3 protein: CASSVSVHRVAGELFF; CDR3 DNA: TGTGCCAGCAGCGTATCGGTACACCGGGTGGCCGGGGAGCTGTTTTTT
J gene: TRBJ1-1; D gene: NA; V gene: TRBV6-2/TRBV6-3; clone size: NA; CDR3 protein: CASSYSRDTEAFF; CDR3 DNA: TGTGCCAGCAGTTACTCGAGGGACACTGAAGCTTTCTTT
J gene: TRBJ2-1; D gene: NA; V gene: TRBV27; clone size: NA; CDR3 protein: CATSGRNGNEQFF; CDR3 DNA: TGTGCCACCTCCGGTAGGAATGGAAACGAGCAGTTCTTC